This T cell receptor beta chain was retrieved from a study of human T cells and chemical hapten exposure. Findings and limits, study-wide: Patch test score rose with PT1 expanded TCR count, significant at thresholds 8, 16 and 32, not 4. The number of TCRs above 1 in 1000 frequency did not change after DPC sensitization.

The time point denotes: patch test 1, 2 weeks after DPC sensitization. The treatment was: therapeutic diphenylcyclopropenone sensitization with weekly scalp DPC. Those who donated were patients with alopecia, 18 to 70 years of age, and suitable for DPC. To note about this clonotype: The antigen remains unidentified.

A single record per CDR3 protein comes from TCRdb applying MiXCR to the RACE reads. The sample contains 150,000 or so distinct CDR3 sequences, roughly 15% of which appear only once. The input for sequencing was whole blood, taken in connection with sensitization to the hapten diphenylcyclopropenone (DPC). This TCR derives from a woman aged 30 to 39 with alopecia areata. Some clones in this sample may be carry-over from other donors' samples.

CDR3 in amino acids: CASSLAMGLGTEAFF. The CDR3 nucleotides are TGTGCCAGCAGCTTAGCTATGGGGCTGGGAACTGAAGCTTTCTTT. The J gene is TRBJ1-1, the V gene TRBV7-2, with D possibly matching TRBD1 (5 bases). The CDR3 covers 15 residues. V was cut by 0 bases and J by 5 bases, with 13 bases left in between. The germline V gene has CDR1 SGHTA and CDR2 FQGNSA.